This T cell receptor (beta chain) was observed in a study of blood T cell repertoires in COVID-19. Study-wide background: Sites in the United States, Italy and Spain provided acute and convalescent COVID-19 samples.

In the study's own analysis: The assay estimated nucleated cells by amplifying reference gene primers. The method was immunoSEQ multiplex PCR; TCRdb's version includes in-frame clones alone and lacks a portion of them. The D gene and trimming were derived from the DNA, and the V and J assignments and clone size from that table. Of roughly 190,000 clones in the sample, roughly 79% are singletons; the top ten hold more than 9.5%. CDR3 length equals 18 residues. V lost 5 bases to trimming and J lost 3 bases; unmatched junction nucleotides: 17. Germline lookup yields CDR1 LNHDA and CDR2 SQIVND (reference sequence).

The chain couples TRBV19 to TRBJ2-5, with 8 nucleotides matching TRBD2. What was sequenced was peripheral blood. This receptor was taken from a woman in her thirties or forties with COVID-19, enrolled during active disease. In DNA, the CDR3 is TGTGCCAGTAGTCCGCGGACTGCGGGGGGCGGAAATAAAGAGACCCAGTACTTC. Its protein product is CASSPRTAGGGNKETQYF.